This TCR beta chain was recovered during a study of T cell responses to AZD1222 COVID-19 vaccine. Points from the study as a whole: Donors in the cohort were predominantly white British and more often female, and clonal diversity was possibly underestimated. Baseline seropositivity occurred in only 5 to 7 AZD1222 recipients.

Notes on this clone: Its matching antigen is unknown.

Trimming pared 0 bases from V and 9 bases from J, leaving 10 bases between. This CDR3 has 12 residues. The V gene's germline CDR1 is SGHRS and CDR2 YFSETQ. Assay used: immunoSEQ multiplex PCR; TCRdb lists only in-frame clones, some missing. The sample consists of roughly 58,000 clones, roughly 89% of them appearing once. Second doses at about 4 or about 12 weeks were pooled. The TCR originated in an adult who received the AZD1222 COVID-19 vaccine. Material: peripheral blood, obtained 28 days after the second AZD1222 dose. The chain recombines TRBV5-1 with TRBJ2-7; D ambiguous. The DNA of the CDR3 is TGCGCCAGCAGCTTGGAAATCAGAGGGCAGTACTTC. Its translation: CASSLEIRGQYF. Filled out from reference TRBV5-1 and TRBJ2-7, the complete variable domain reads KAGVTQTPRYLIKTRGQQVTLSCSPISGHRSVSWYQQTPGQGLQFLFEYFSETQRNKGNFPGRFSGRQFSNSRSEMNVSTLELGDSALYLCASSLEIRGQYFGPGTRLTVT.